This T cell receptor (beta chain) was sequenced for a study of cytomegalovirus exposure and HLA in healthy donors. The primer mix had 60 Vbeta and 13 Jbeta primers. Clones were sequenced by immunoSEQ multiplex PCR, and TCRdb holds only the in-frame ones, with some missing. The data contain 95,000 to 150,000 clones, over 65% of them singletons. This sequence originates from a man aged 18 to 29 in good health and CMV-seropositive. Sequencing was done on a sample of PBMCs.

The CDR3 here is CASSSDSSYEQYF. The CDR3 DNA sequence: TGTGCCAGCAGTTCAGACAGCTCCTACGAGCAGTACTTC. The chain uses TRBV25-1 and TRBJ2-5, with D perhaps TRBD1 (5 bases). The J call may be wrong; the DNA end is better matched by TRBJ2-7. This CDR3 has 13 amino acids. Germline V lookup: CDR1 MGHDK, CDR2 SYGVNS.